This T cell receptor beta chain is drawn from a study of response to subunit inactivated influenza vaccine. Overall study results and limits: The study's authors posited that every seasonal influenza vaccination enlists few new T cells.

Each CDR3 protein gets one entry after TCRdb re-called the RT-PCR reads with MiXCR. This sample yields roughly 710,000 distinct CDR3 sequences, of which around 15% are seen a single time; 7.5% to 8% belongs to the top ten. Trimming took 8 bases from V and 0 from J, leaving 7 bases between them. The V gene's germline CDR1 is SEHNR and CDR2 FQNEAQ (reference sequence). This CDR3 has 12 residues. A note on this clonotype: Its antigen is undetermined.

The TCR originated in a man in his forties or fifties who received an inactivated influenza vaccine. The sample here was PBMCs from blood, taken around two weeks before vaccination. J is TRBJ2-5 and V is TRBV7-9; D gene unclear. The CDR3 DNA reads TGTGCCAGCCTAGAGAACCAAGAGACCCAGTACTTC. Amino acid sequence: CASLENQETQYF.